This TCR beta chain was recovered during a study of T cell responses to AZD1222 COVID-19 vaccine. This clone was observed a single time. This CDR3 comprises 15 residues. V lost 3 bases to trimming and J lost 0 bases, with 9 bases between them. Germline CDR1 MNHGY, CDR2 SVAAGI. Clones were read by immunoSEQ multiplex PCR, and TCRdb kept only the in-frame ones, dropping some. The sample lists about 180,000 clones, approximately 91% occurring once. The chain is built from TRBV6-9 and TRBJ1-5; D is perhaps TRBD1 (5 bases). The clonotype originates from an adult who received the AZD1222 COVID-19 vaccine. Material: peripheral blood, obtained 28 days after the second AZD1222 dose. DNA of the CDR3: TGTGCCAGCAGTTACCAGGGCGTTAGCAATCAGCCCCAGCATTTT. Its translation: CASSYQGVSNQPQHF.